These 21 T cell receptor beta chains were all obtained from the same sample, sequenced in a study of T cells and copy number aberrations in small-cell lung cancer. Libraries were prepared by immunoSEQ multiplex PCR; TCRdb keeps only in-frame clonotypes and omits some of them. The data hold some 9,300 clones, with over 75% observed a single time. What was sequenced was normal tissue next to the tumor. Receptors were obtained from a man aged 55-75 years with small cell lung cancer.

The chain employs TRBV5-8 and TRBJ2-6; D tentatively reads TRBD1 or TRBD2 (5 bases each). The CDR3 loop spans 17 amino acids. The germline V gene encodes CDR1 SGHTS and CDR2 YDEGEE. Trimming shortened V by 0 bases and J by 0 bases, and 10 bases separated the two germline ends. The CDR3 loop is CASSLVGGSSGANVLTF. In DNA form, the CDR3 reads TGTGCCAGCAGCTTGGTTGGGGGATCCTCTGGGGCCAACGTCCTGACTTTC.

The chain recombines TRBV29-1 with TRBJ2-1; no definite D call. The V end lost 0 bases, the J end lost 5 bases, and 8 bases lay between the germline ends. The CDR3 extends over 13 amino acids. In germline, CDR1 is SQVTM, CDR2 ANQGSEA. The CDR3 spells CSVEDWQDNEQFF. The CDR3 DNA reads TGCAGCGTTGAAGATTGGCAGGACAATGAGCAGTTCTTC.

The gene calls are TRBV9 and TRBJ2-3; D unresolved. Trimming removed 4 bases from V and 3 bases from J, with 18 bases in between. This CDR3 has 16 amino acids. Germline V gives CDR1 SGDLS, CDR2 YYNGEE. The CDR3 DNA follows: TGTGCCAGCAGCAAAGGTGCCTCCCGTGGGACAGATACGCAGTATTTT. It encodes CASSKGASRGTDTQYF.

This sequence joins TRBV6-6 and TRBJ2-2; 11 nucleotides align to TRBD2. The V and J ends lost 6 bases and 4 bases, in that order; junction bases with no gene match: 7. CDR3 size: 16 residues. The germline V gene has CDR1 MNHNY and CDR2 SVGAGI (reference sequence). The CDR3 DNA reads TGTGCCAGCAGCCGAAGGGGGACTAGCGGCACCGGGGAGCTGTTTTTT. Translated, it gives CASSRRGTSGTGELFF.

This chain uses TRBV2 with TRBJ1-2; 8 nucleotides match TRBD1. In germline, CDR1 is SNHLY, CDR2 FYNNEI. Trimming removed 6 bases from V and 4 bases from J; junction bases left unmatched: 7. This CDR3 has 14 amino acids. CDR3 in amino acids: CASSTGQVGYGYTF. The CDR3 region has the DNA TGTGCCAGCAGCACGGGACAGGTCGGCTATGGCTACACCTTC.

This chain links TRBV6-1 with TRBJ1-1; D ambiguous. V was trimmed by 2 bases and J by 1 base, leaving 8 bases between them. The CDR3 covers 14 residues. In germline, CDR1 is MNHNS, CDR2 SASEGT. The CDR3: CASSEPVGNTEAFF. CDR3 DNA sequence: TGTGCCAGCAGTGAACCAGTCGGGAACACTGAAGCTTTCTTT.

The chain employs TRBV6-1 and TRBJ2-6; D is unclear. The V end lost 7 bases, the J end lost 6 bases, and 4 bases lay between the germline ends. This CDR3 comprises 11 residues. Germline V lookup: CDR1 MNHNS, CDR2 SASEGT. This CDR3 reads CASTEANVLTF. The CDR3 region has the DNA TGTGCCAGCACGGAGGCCAACGTCCTGACTTTC.

V is TRBV5-1 and J is TRBJ2-5; TRBD2 might be the D (6 bases). Trimming stripped 0 bases from V and 4 bases from J, with 10 bases between. Germline V gene lookup returns CDR1 SGHRS and CDR2 YFSETQ. The length of the CDR3 is 14 residues. The CDR3 loop is CASSLAQEGETQYF. The CDR3 DNA follows: TGCGCCAGCAGCTTGGCACAGGAGGGAGAGACCCAGTACTTC.

The V and J genes are TRBV9 and TRBJ1-3; 8 nucleotides match TRBD1. V lost 3 bases and J lost 8; bases outside the gene matches: 7. Germline assignment: CDR1 SGDLS and CDR2 YYNGEE. CDR3 size: 14 residues. This chain's CDR3 is CASSAGQGGDTIYF. The CDR3 DNA sequence: TGTGCCAGCAGCGCCGGACAGGGAGGGGACACCATATATTTT.

V gene TRBV6-5 combines with J gene TRBJ1-2; tentatively, D is TRBD1 (5 bases). Trimming took off 5 bases at V and 6 bases at J, with 13 bases between the two ends. CDR3 length equals 13 residues. The germline V gene has CDR1 MNHEY and CDR2 SVGAGI. CDR3 DNA sequence: TGTGCCAGCAGTATGTCAGGGAGGGATGGCTACACCTTC. Protein: CASSMSGRDGYTF.

J is TRBJ2-7 and V is TRBV6-6; D perhaps matches TRBD1 (6 bases). Trimming pared 6 bases from V and 5 bases from J, leaving 11 bases between. The CDR3 length is 12 residues. Germline CDR1 and CDR2: MNHNY and SVGAGI (reference sequence). CDR3: CASSQAGDEQYF. CDR3 nucleotides: TGTGCCAGCAGCCAGGCAGGGGACGAGCAGTACTTC.

The chain links TRBV9 to TRBJ2-1; 11 bases align to TRBD2. The CDR3 totals 18 residues. The V and J ends lost 3 bases and 1 base, in that order; junction bases with no gene match: 9. Germline-derived CDR1 and CDR2 are SGDLS and YYNGEE. CDR3 bases: TGTGCCAGCAGCGCCGGTGGCCCTAGCGGGAGGTCCTACAATGAGCAGTTCTTC. Amino acids: CASSAGGPSGRSYNEQFF.

This clone was observed a handful of times. This chain connects TRBV18 to TRBJ2-1; D not certain. The V gene's germline CDR1 is KGHSH and CDR2 LQKENI. The CDR3 extends over 16 amino acids. V lost 3 bases and J 0 bases, leaving 12 bases between the germline ends. The CDR3 here is CASSPPSALSYNEQFF. The DNA for the CDR3 is TGTGCCAGCTCACCCCCGTCAGCACTCTCCTACAATGAGCAGTTCTTC.

A few counts support this clone. The rearrangement links TRBV7-2 to TRBJ1-2; perhaps TRBD1 as D (6 bases). CDR1 and CDR2 from the germline V gene are SGHTA and FQGNSA. The length of the CDR3 is 15 residues. V lost 1 base and J lost 5, with 14 bases in between. The CDR3 protein is CASSLEVWTEYGYTF. In DNA form, the CDR3 reads TGTGCCAGCAGCTTAGAGGTTTGGACAGAGTATGGCTACACCTTC.

This clone was observed a handful of times. This CDR3 is also generated by other DNA sequences in the sample. This chain links TRBV18 with TRBJ2-7, with TRBD1 matching over 7 bases. The germline gives CDR1 KGHSH, CDR2 LQKENI. The CDR3 is made up of 14 amino acids. V shed 3 bases and J 2 bases; nucleotides not matched to a gene: 4. The CDR3 is CASSPGTETYEQYF. CDR3 coding DNA: TGTGCCAGCTCACCCGGGACAGAGACCTACGAGCAGTACTTC.

The chain recombines TRBV19 with TRBJ2-7, with D possibly matching TRBD1 (5 bases). CDR1 is LNHDA, CDR2 SQIVND, per germline (reference sequence). CDR3 length: 17 residues. V dropped 3 bases and J dropped 7 bases, with 25 bases sitting between them. In DNA form, the CDR3 reads TGTGCCAGTAGTATCAGGGTTCGAGGTTCTTTTTCGTCGGAGCAGTACTTC. Its protein is CASSIRVRGSFSSEQYF.

CDR3 sequence (DNA): TGCGCCAGCAGCCAACTGGTTCAGGGTAAGACGGACGAGCAGTACTTC. Translated: CASSQLVQGKTDEQYF. This sequence joins TRBV4-1 and TRBJ2-7; TRBD1 might be the D (5 bases). Germline CDR1 MGHRA, CDR2 YSYEKL. The CDR3 is made up of 16 amino acids. The V end was cut by 2 bases, the J end by 5 bases, with 19 bases between.

Only one count was recorded for this clone. This chain joins TRBV29-1 and TRBJ2-5, with a tentative D call TRBD2 (5 bases). This CDR3 contains 12 residues. The V end was cut by 4 bases, the J end by 5 bases, with 11 bases between. Per the germline V gene, CDR1 is SQVTM and CDR2 is ANQGSEA. The CDR3 nucleotides read TGCAGCGTTGGTGGCGGGCGCGAGACCCAGTACTTC. The encoded protein is CSVGGGRETQYF.

The V gene is TRBV4-1, the J gene TRBJ2-7, with 11 bases matching TRBD2. CDR1 is MGHRA and CDR2 is YSYEKL in the germline V gene. The V and J ends lost 1 base and 4 bases, in that order; junction bases with no gene match: 0. The CDR3 runs to 14 residues. The CDR3 region is CASSQGLAGYEQYF. DNA of the CDR3: TGCGCCAGCAGCCAAGGACTAGCGGGATACGAGCAGTACTTC.

This sequence joins TRBV27 and TRBJ1-1; TRBD1 might be the D (6 bases). The ends were cut back, 5 bases at V and 6 bases at J, with 19 bases in the middle. Germline V gene lookup returns CDR1 MNHEY and CDR2 SMNVEV (reference sequence). This CDR3 is built from 15 residues. CDR3 DNA sequence: TGTGCCAGCAGTCCTCTTGACAGGCGGGGGGCTGAAGCTTTCTTT. It specifies CASSPLDRRGAEAFF.

This chain uses TRBV10-3 with TRBJ1-2; 7 bases are a match to TRBD1. This CDR3 contains 14 residues. The germline V gene has CDR1 ENHRY and CDR2 SYGVKD. With V trimmed by 0 bases and J by 6 bases, 4 bases remained unmatched. The CDR3 loop is CAISESRDRHGYTF. The CDR3 region has the DNA TGTGCCATCAGTGAGTCGCGGGACAGACATGGCTACACCTTC.